These 8 T cell receptor beta chains came from one sample sequenced in a study of early T cells in non-severe SARS-CoV-2 infection. TCRdb redid the calling of the 5' RACE reads with MiXCR, one entry per CDR3 protein. The table shows around 99,000 distinct CDR3 sequences, with over 8.5% occurring only once. Sequences were obtained from whole blood. These receptors were collected from an adult who was a healthcare worker with PCR-confirmed SARS-CoV-2 infection or an uninfected control (not recorded which).

The table lists this clonotype with many counts. The chain uses TRBV14 and TRBJ2-3; a possible D gene is TRBD2 (5 bases). The V gene lost 3 bases and the J gene lost 5 bases, with 12 bases spanning the gap. CDR1 and CDR2 from the germline V gene are SGHDN and FVKESK. CDR3 length: 14 residues. The CDR3 reads CASSHPPSGDTQYF. CDR3 in DNA: TGTGCCAGCAGCCACCCTCCCAGCGGAGATACGCAGTATTTT.

The table lists this clonotype with many counts. This chain uses TRBV4-2 with TRBJ2-1; D gene uncertain. Germline lookup yields CDR1 LGHNA and CDR2 YNFKEQ. This CDR3 comprises 15 residues. With 6 bases removed from V and 6 bases from J, the gap between germline ends came to 18 bases. The CDR3 sequence is CASRPAPLQTNEQFF. The CDR3 DNA is TGTGCCAGCAGACCCGCCCCTCTCCAAACCAATGAGCAGTTCTTC.

This clonotype was seen ten or more times. The chain couples TRBV7-9 to TRBJ2-3; 7 bases are a match to TRBD1. V gave up 1 base and J gave up 0 bases; unmatched junction bases: 10. Per germline, CDR1 SEHNR and CDR2 FQNEAQ (reference sequence). CDR3 length equals 18 residues. In DNA form, the CDR3 reads TGTGCCAGCAGCTTAGAAGTAACAGGGGACCCGAGCACAGATACGCAGTATTTT. Translating gives CASSLEVTGDPSTDTQYF.

This clonotype showed up just a few times. V and J are TRBV11-2 and TRBJ2-7; the D gene is possibly TRBD1 (6 bases). Germline CDR1 reads SGHAT; CDR2 reads FQNNGV. The V end lost 5 bases, the J end lost 5 bases, and 16 bases lay between the germline ends. The CDR3 totals 14 residues. CDR3 protein: CASSTTHRVNEQYF. CDR3 nucleotide sequence: TGTGCCAGCAGCACCACCCACAGGGTCAACGAGCAGTACTTC.

In its sample, this clonotype was seen many times. The chain couples TRBV7-3 to TRBJ1-1; D might be TRBD1 (5 bases). Germline V gene lookup returns CDR1 SGHTA and CDR2 FQGTGA. The germline V and J ends were trimmed by 4 bases and 0 bases, with 6 bases remaining between them. CDR3 size: 13 residues. The CDR3 coding sequence is TGTGCCAGCAGCTCGGGACTGAACACTGAAGCTTTCTTT. Protein sequence: CASSSGLNTEAFF.

This sequence joins TRBV5-6 and TRBJ2-1, with 7 bases aligning to TRBD2. V shed 4 bases, J shed 14 bases, and the junction held 12 bases outside the gene matches. CDR1 is SGHDT and CDR2 is YYEEEE in the germline V gene. CDR3 length: 13 residues. In DNA, the CDR3 is TGTGCCAGCAGCCGGGGGACTACCTCCAAAGAGTTCTTC. Protein sequence: CASSRGTTSKEFF.

The chain uses TRBV5-1 and TRBJ2-3; 9 bases map to TRBD2. The CDR3 has 17 residues. The ends lost 2 bases at V and 3 bases at J; junction bases unmatched: 10. From germline, CDR1 is SGHRS and CDR2 YFSETQ. DNA for the CDR3: TGCGCCAGCAGCTTACAATCGCTAGCGGGAACAACAGATACGCAGTATTTT. Its protein product is CASSLQSLAGTTDTQYF.

This clonotype was counted many times. This chain joins TRBV29-1 and TRBJ2-3, with D perhaps matching TRBD2 (6 bases). Germline CDR1 reads SQVTM; CDR2 reads ANQGSEA. V shed 8 bases and J shed 4 bases, with 28 bases lying between them. This CDR3 is 17 amino acids long. The DNA of the CDR3 is TGCAGCTCTCGTTGTTCCGGGAGTAGATGTTTTGCAGATACGCAGTATTTT. Protein: CSSRCSGSRCFADTQYF.